The rows below give T cell receptor beta chains drawn from one sample of a study of CD8+ T cells in alopecia areata. The assay was immunoSEQ multiplex PCR, and TCRdb's table has in-frame clones only and misses some. The sample records under 250,000 clones, about three fifths being singletons. Sequences were derived from CD4+ T cells sorted from blood, sampled at week 0. These receptors were obtained from a human donor with alopecia areata. CDR3s include the opening cysteine and the closing phenylalanine or tryptophan. Each record gives: CDR3 length, clone size, J gene, D gene, V gene, CDR3 DNA, CDR3 protein. The D gene is left open where the match is weak. Clone size is given for some rows only: seen once, a few or many times, or a class if the clone is expanded.

15 | - | TRBJ2-3 | TRBD1 | TRBV6-6 | TGTGCCAGCACCCTCGGACAGGGCCCCACAGATACGCAGTATTTT | CASTLGQGPTDTQYF
16 | - | TRBJ1-2 | - | TRBV2 | TGTGCCAGCAGTGAAGCGTCCCGGACTTCTAACTATGGCTACACCTTC | CASSEASRTSNYGYTF
13 | - | TRBJ2-1 | - | TRBV2 | TGTGCCAGCATGCGCGAAACCTACAATGAGCAGTTCTTC | CASMRETYNEQFF
12 | - | TRBJ2-7 | - | TRBV7-9 | TGTGCCAGCAGTTCTAGCTCCTACGAGCAGTACTTC | CASSSSSYEQYF
13 | - | TRBJ1-2 | TRBD1 | TRBV5-4 | TGTGCCAGCAGCTCGTTCTCCGGGACAGACTACACCTTC | CASSSFSGTDYTF
14 | - | TRBJ1-1 | - | TRBV29-1 | TGCAGCGCTTCTACGCCACCGATGAACACTGAAGCTTTCTTT | CSASTPPMNTEAFF
14 | - | TRBJ2-7 | TRBD2 | TRBV19 | TGTGCCTGCCAGCTGACTAGCGGCTCCTACGAGCAGTACTTC | CACQLTSGSYEQYF
19 | - | TRBJ1-5 | - | TRBV2 | TGTGCCAGCAGTCATAGATTCTTGGAACAGAGTCATAGCAATCAGCCCCAGCATTTT | CASSHRFLEQSHSNQPQHF
15 | - | TRBJ2-5 | - | TRBV9 | TGTGCCAGCAGCGTAGGGCCAGGCGAGCAAGAGACCCAGTACTTC | CASSVGPGEQETQYF
15 | - | TRBJ2-7 | - | TRBV5-1 | TGCGCCAGCAGCTTGCACAGCGAATACTCCTACGAGCAGTACTTC | CASSLHSEYSYEQYF
16 | many | TRBJ2-1 | TRBD1 | TRBV6-1 | TGTGCCAGCAGTGAAGCTTTCGGGACAGGGAAGAATGAGCAGTTCTTC | CASSEAFGTGKNEQFF
15 | - | TRBJ2-1 | TRBD1 | TRBV29-1 | TGCAGCGTGAGCAAAGACAGGGGGCCCTACAATGAGCAGTTCTTC | CSVSKDRGPYNEQFF
15 | - | TRBJ2-7 | TRBD1 | TRBV5-1 | TGCGCCAGCAGCTTGTCACAGGGGTCTTACTACGAGCAGTACTTC | CASSLSQGSYYEQYF
17 | few | TRBJ1-1 | - | TRBV10-3 | TGTGCCATCAGCCCAGGCGGGGTTAGAGGGACGAACACTGAAGCTTTCTTT | CAISPGGVRGTNTEAFF
12 | few | TRBJ1-1 | - | TRBV19 | TGTGCCAGTAGTTGGCTGAACACTGAAGCTTTCTTT | CASSWLNTEAFF
17 | - | TRBJ1-1 | TRBD1 | TRBV4-1 | TGCGCCAGCAGCCAAACCTTACAGGGGGCGTTCGGCACTGAAGCTTTCTTT | CASSQTLQGAFGTEAFF
14 | once | TRBJ2-7 | TRBD2 | TRBV4-1 | TGCGCCAGCAGCCCGAGCGGGAGCTCCTACGAGCAGTACTTC | CASSPSGSSYEQYF
14 | - | TRBJ1-4 | - | TRBV5-1 | TGCGCCAGCAGCTCGGGAGATTCCAATGAAAAACTGTTTTTT | CASSSGDSNEKLFF
20 | once | TRBJ2-3 | TRBD2 | TRBV4-1 | TGCGCCAGCAGCCTCAATCGGGTTAGCGGGAGGCCTTCTAGCACAGATACGCAGTATTTT | CASSLNRVSGRPSSTDTQYF
15 | - | TRBJ1-6 | - | TRBV19 | TGTGCCAGTAGTATAGGTGGAGGCCCCTTTGCACCCCTCCACTTT | CASSIGGGPFAPLHF
15 | once | TRBJ1-2 | TRBD1 | TRBV5-4 | TGTGCCAGCAGCTTCGGGACAGGCGACTTCTATGGCTACACCTTC | CASSFGTGDFYGYTF
14 | - | TRBJ2-5 | - | TRBV5-1 | TGCGCCAGCAGCACAGGACGGCTTCAAGAGACCCAGTACTTC | CASSTGRLQETQYF
15 | few | TRBJ1-2 | - | TRBV28 | TGTGCCAGCAGTAGCGCTGGGCAAATACCCCCTGGCTACACCTTC | CASSSAGQIPPGYTF
10 | - | TRBJ1-1 | - | TRBV29-1 | TGCAGCGTGACGAACACTGAAGCTTTCTTT | CSVTNTEAFF
16 | - | TRBJ2-1 | TRBD1 | TRBV9 | TGTGCCAGCAGCGCCCTCGGGACAGTCGCCTACAATGAGCAGTTCTTC | CASSALGTVAYNEQFF
13 | - | TRBJ2-7 | - | TRBV29-1 | TGCAGCGGCTGGGCGGGACCCAACTACGAGCAGTACTTC | CSGWAGPNYEQYF
14 | - | TRBJ2-7 | - | TRBV27 | TGTGCCAGCAGTTTATCCAGGCTCTCCTACGAGCAGTACTTC | CASSLSRLSYEQYF
15 | - | TRBJ1-2 | TRBD1 | TRBV4-1 | TGCGCCAGCAGCCAGGCGGGACAGGGGAATTATGGCTACACCTTC | CASSQAGQGNYGYTF
9 | few | TRBJ2-1 | - | TRBV23-1 | TGCGCCAGCAGTCAGTGGCAGTTCTTC | CASSQWQFF
14 | - | TRBJ1-2 | - | TRBV25-1 | TGTGCCAGCAGTGAATCAGGGGCGGACTATGGCTACACCTTC | CASSESGADYGYTF
14 | few | TRBJ1-2 | - | TRBV27 | TGTGCCAGCAGTTTAATGAGGGGAAGCTATGGCTACACCTTC | CASSLMRGSYGYTF
16 | - | TRBJ2-6 | TRBD1 | TRBV30 | TGTGCCTGGGGACGACAGGGGCTCTCTGGGGCCAACGTCCTGACTTTC | CAWGRQGLSGANVLTF
15 | few | TRBJ2-6 | - | TRBV6-1 | TGTGCCAGCAGTCTTCGGAGGGCTGGGGCCAACGTCCTGACTTTC | CASSLRRAGANVLTF
15 | - | TRBJ2-7 | - | TRBV19 | TGTGCCAGTAGTACCGGCGAGGGAGGCGCCTACGAGCAGTACTTC | CASSTGEGGAYEQYF
11 | few | TRBJ1-1 | - | TRBV30 | TGTGCCTGGAGTGGGCAGCGTGAAGCTTTCTTT | CAWSGQREAFF
14 | few | TRBJ1-1 | - | TRBV30 | TGTGCCTGGAGTGTACGGCAGGGGAACACTGAAGCTTTCTTT | CAWSVRQGNTEAFF
14 | few | TRBJ2-7 | TRBD1 | TRBV30 | TGTGCCTGGAGCAGAGAGGGGGCGCCGAACGAGCAGTACTTC | CAWSREGAPNEQYF
15 | few | TRBJ2-1 | TRBD2 | TRBV5-1 | TGCGCCAGCAGCTTGGTAGCGGGAGAGGGTTATGAGCAGTTCTTC | CASSLVAGEGYEQFF
12 | - | TRBJ1-5 | TRBD1 | TRBV29-1 | TGCAGCGTACGGACAGGGGGTCAGCCCCAGCATTTT | CSVRTGGQPQHF
14 | once | TRBJ1-1 | - | TRBV10-3 | TGTGCCATCAGTGAGTCGCAGGGTATCACTGAAGCTTTCTTT | CAISESQGITEAFF
13 | - | TRBJ2-4 | - | TRBV27 | TGTGCCTCGGGAAGAGATGGGGTATACATTCAGTACTTC | CASGRDGVYIQYF
11 | few | TRBJ2-2 | - | TRBV20-1 | TGCAGTGCTGGAAAAACCGGGGAGCTGTTTTTT | CSAGKTGELFF
14 | few | TRBJ2-2 | - | TRBV29-1 | TGCAGCGTTGGGGGCAGGGCTAAGCCCGGGGAGCTGTTTTTT | CSVGGRAKPGELFF
19 | few | TRBJ2-2 | - | TRBV23-1 | TGCGCCAGCAGTCAATCGAAACGGAGGCCGGGACACAATACCGGGGAGCTGTTTTTT | CASSQSKRRPGHNTGELFF
12 | few | TRBJ2-1 | - | TRBV13 | TGTGCCAGCAGCCTAATCAAAAATGAGCAGTTCTTC | CASSLIKNEQFF
14 | - | TRBJ2-7 | TRBD1 | TRBV10-3 | TGTGCCATCAACCAGGACAGGGGTTTCCGCGAGCAGTACTTC | CAINQDRGFREQYF
12 | - | TRBJ2-7 | - | TRBV30 | TGTGCCTGGAGTGTAGGTTCCTACGAGCAGTACTTC | CAWSVGSYEQYF
13 | few | TRBJ2-3 | - | TRBV10-3 | TGTGCCATCAGTGAGTCTCAGGGCTTTACGCAGTATTTT | CAISESQGFTQYF
16 | - | TRBJ2-1 | TRBD2 | TRBV14 | TGTGCCAGCAGCCAAGGGTCGGGGGGCTCCTACAATGAGCAGTTCTTC | CASSQGSGGSYNEQFF
15 | - | TRBJ2-6 | TRBD2 | TRBV4-1 | TGCGCCAGCAGCCAACCTTGGGAGGGGTCCCGCGTCCTGACTTTC | CASSQPWEGSRVLTF
16 | few | TRBJ2-7 | - | TRBV21-1 | TGTGCCAGCAGCCTCCGGGACTACCTGAGCTCCTACGAGCAGTACTTC | CASSLRDYLSSYEQYF